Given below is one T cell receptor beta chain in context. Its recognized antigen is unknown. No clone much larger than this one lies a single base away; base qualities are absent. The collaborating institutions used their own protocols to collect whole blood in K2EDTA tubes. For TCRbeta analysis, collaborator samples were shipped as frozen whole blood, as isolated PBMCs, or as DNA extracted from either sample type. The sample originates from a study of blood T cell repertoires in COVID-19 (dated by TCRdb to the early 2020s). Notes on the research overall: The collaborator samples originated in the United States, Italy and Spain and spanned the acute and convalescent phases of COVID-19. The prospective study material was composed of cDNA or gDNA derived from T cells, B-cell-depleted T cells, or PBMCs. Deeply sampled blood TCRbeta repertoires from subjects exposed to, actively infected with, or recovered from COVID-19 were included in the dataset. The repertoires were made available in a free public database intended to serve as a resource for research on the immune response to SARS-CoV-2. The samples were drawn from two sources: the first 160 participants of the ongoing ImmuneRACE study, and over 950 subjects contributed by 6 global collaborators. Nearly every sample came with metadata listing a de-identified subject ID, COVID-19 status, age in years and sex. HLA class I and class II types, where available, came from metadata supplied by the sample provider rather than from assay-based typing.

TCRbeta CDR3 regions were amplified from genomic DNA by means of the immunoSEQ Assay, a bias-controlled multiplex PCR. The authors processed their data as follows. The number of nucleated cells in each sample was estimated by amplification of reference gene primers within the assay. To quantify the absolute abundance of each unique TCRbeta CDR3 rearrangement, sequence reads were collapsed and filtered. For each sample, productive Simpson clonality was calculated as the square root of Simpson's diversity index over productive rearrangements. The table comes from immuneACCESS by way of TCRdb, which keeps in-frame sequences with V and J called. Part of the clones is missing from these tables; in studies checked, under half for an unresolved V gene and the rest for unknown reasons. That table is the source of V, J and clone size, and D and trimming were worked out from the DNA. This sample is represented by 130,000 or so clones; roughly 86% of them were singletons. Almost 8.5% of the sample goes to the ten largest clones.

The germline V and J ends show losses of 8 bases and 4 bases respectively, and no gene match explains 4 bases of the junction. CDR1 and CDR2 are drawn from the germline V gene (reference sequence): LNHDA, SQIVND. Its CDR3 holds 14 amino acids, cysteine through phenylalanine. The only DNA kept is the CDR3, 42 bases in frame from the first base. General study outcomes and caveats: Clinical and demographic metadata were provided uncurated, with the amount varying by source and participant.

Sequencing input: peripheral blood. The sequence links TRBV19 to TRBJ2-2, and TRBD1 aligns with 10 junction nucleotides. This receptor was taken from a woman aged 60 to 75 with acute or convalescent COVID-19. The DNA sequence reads TGTGCCAGTGAGGGACAGGGGATCACCGGGGAGCTGTTTTTT. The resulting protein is CASEGQGITGELFF.